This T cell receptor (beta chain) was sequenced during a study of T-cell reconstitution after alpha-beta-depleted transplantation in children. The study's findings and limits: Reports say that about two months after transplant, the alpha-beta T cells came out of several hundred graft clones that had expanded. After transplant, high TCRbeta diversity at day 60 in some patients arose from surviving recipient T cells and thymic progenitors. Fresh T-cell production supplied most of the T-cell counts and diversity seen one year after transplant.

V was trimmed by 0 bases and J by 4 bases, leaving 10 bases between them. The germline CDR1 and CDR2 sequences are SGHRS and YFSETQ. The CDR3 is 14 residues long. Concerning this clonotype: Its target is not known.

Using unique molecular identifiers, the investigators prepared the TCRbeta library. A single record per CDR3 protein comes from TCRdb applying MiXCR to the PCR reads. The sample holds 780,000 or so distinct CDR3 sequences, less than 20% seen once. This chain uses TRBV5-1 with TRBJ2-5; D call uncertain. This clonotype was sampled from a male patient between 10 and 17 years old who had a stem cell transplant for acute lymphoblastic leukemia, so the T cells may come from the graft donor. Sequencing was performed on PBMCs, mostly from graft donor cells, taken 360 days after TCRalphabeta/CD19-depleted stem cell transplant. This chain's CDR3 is CASSLATERETQYF. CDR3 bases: TGCGCCAGCAGCTTGGCCACCGAAAGAGAGACCCAGTACTTC.